The entry below gives a single T cell receptor (beta chain) sequence along with its context. It has no known antigen specificity. No qualities accompany the bases; no much larger clone lies one base away. This entry comes from a study of CD8 T cells in Susac syndrome (dated 2019 in TCRdb). The study in broad terms: The study used repertoire sequencing to test whether antigen drove CD8+ T cell activation and differentiation in Susac syndrome. The research as a whole found: The number of individuals in the TCR sequencing and HLA analysis was acknowledged as relatively small.

High-throughput TCR beta sequencing profiled peripheral blood CD8+ and CD4+ T cells from healthy donors, Susac syndrome patients and multiple sclerosis patients. Multiple sclerosis controls were treatment-naive patients with stable or active relapsing-remitting disease fulfilling revised McDonald criteria. Bulk CD8+ and CD4+ T cells were purified magnetically by negative isolation, whereas CD8+ TEMRA cells were enriched by FACS. Blood was drawn into EDTA tubes, processed within 24 hours, and PBMCs were isolated by density gradient centrifugation. PBMCs destined for TCR sequencing were cryopreserved in liquid nitrogen and later thawed in a 37 °C water bath. Purity of sorted or isolated CD4+, CD8+ and CD8+ TEMRA cells was at least 90%. Deletion took 3 bases off V and 2 bases off J, with a span of 1 base between the germline ends. Measured from the cysteine to the phenylalanine, the CDR3 is 12 residues long. Solely the CDR3 DNA is kept, with 36 bases framed from the first base. The germline V gene yields KGHDR for CDR1 and SFDVKD for CDR2.

RNA was extracted using the RNeasy kit, and roughly 0.45 to 1 microgram was reverse transcribed with random hexamers. The immunoSEQ multiplex PCR assay, which covers 54 Vbeta and 13 Jbeta segments, was used to amplify TCR beta CDR3 regions. PCR amplification bias was corrected using a synthetic template baseline for primer optimization and computational correction. The source study handled its data this way. Reads were annotated to V, D and J genes per IMGT and analyzed with immunoSEQ Analyzer, keeping only productive sequences. Clonality was computed as one minus Shannon entropy normalized by log2 of the number of productive unique sequences. Public and private clones were assessed among the 100 most prevalent clones of each patient and control. Clones were defined as Susac-specific if absent from the healthy and MS cohorts, from roughly 1,100 published viral clones and from other ImmuneACCESS disease sequences. Clones were called with MiXCR by TCRdb after fastp trimmed the public reads at Q25, and only in-frame beta chains were retained. Identical CDR3 protein sequences are pooled into one entry, listed with their most common genes and DNA. Here the V and J calls rest on TCRdb's processing, not on the authors' analysis. The sample profile shows about 210,000 distinct CDR3 sequences; 95% of them were found once. Together, the top ten hold 0.095% of the sample.

This chain joins TRBV24-1 to TRBJ1-5, with no D gene named confidently. Sequenced input: CD4+ T cells from PBMCs. The clonotype was recovered from a human donor with multiple sclerosis. The bases read TGTGCCACCAGTGATGGCAATCAGCCCCAGCATTTT. Translated, it reads CATSDGNQPQHF.